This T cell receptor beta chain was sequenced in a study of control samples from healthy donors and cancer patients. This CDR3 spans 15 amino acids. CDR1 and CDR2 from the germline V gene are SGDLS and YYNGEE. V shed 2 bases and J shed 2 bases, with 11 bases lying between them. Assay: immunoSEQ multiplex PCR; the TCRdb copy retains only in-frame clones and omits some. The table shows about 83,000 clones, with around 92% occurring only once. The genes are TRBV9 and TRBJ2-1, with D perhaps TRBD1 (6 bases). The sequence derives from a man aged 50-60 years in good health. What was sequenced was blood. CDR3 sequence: CASSVSGTTYNEQFF. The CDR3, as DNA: TGTGCCAGCAGCGTTTCCGGGACAACCTACAATGAGCAGTTCTTC.